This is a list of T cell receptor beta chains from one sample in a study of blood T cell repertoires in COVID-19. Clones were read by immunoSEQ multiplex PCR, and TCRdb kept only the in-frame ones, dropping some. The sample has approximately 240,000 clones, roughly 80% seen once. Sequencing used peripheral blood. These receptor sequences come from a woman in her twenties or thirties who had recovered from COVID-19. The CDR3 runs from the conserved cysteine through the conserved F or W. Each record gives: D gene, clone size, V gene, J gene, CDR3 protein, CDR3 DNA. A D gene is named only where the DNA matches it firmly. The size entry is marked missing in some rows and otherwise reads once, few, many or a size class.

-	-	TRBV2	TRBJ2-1	CASRAGVYNEQFF	TGTGCCAGCAGGGCGGGTGTCTACAATGAGCAGTTCTTC
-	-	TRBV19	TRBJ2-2	CASSIVKSGTGELFF	TGTGCCAGTAGTATAGTGAAGAGCGGCACCGGGGAGCTGTTTTTT
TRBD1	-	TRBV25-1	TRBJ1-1	CASNRGDTEAFF	TGTGCCAGCAACAGGGGCGACACTGAAGCTTTCTTT
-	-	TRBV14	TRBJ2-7	CASSHRSYEQYF	TGTGCCAGCAGCCATCGGTCCTACGAGCAGTACTTC
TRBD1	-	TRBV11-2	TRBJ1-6	CASSLVRGRSPLHF	TGTGCCAGCAGCTTAGTTAGGGGGCGTTCACCCCTCCACTTT
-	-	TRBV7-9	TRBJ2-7	CASSQIVYEQYF	TGTGCCAGCAGTCAGATCGTCTACGAGCAGTACTTC
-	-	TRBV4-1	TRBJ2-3	CASSQDFVDYRYFTDTQYF	TGCGCCAGCAGCCAAGACTTCGTCGACTACCGATATTTCACAGATACGCAGTATTTT
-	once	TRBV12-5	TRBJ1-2	CASGFPGGKGGYTF	TGTGCTAGTGGTTTCCCCGGGGGAAAAGGTGGCTACACCTTC
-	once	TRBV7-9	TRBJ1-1	CASSSRGGNTEAFF	TGTGCCAGCAGCTCGAGGGGGGGTAACACTGAAGCTTTCTTT
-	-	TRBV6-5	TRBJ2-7	CASSYEGRSEQYF	TGTGCCAGCAGTTACGAGGGAAGGAGCGAGCAGTACTTC
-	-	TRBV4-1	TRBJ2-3	CASSQERSSTDTQYF	TGCGCCAGCAGCCAAGAACGTAGTAGCACAGATACGCAGTATTTT
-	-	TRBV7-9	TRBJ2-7	CASTGAGLGEQYF	TGTGCCAGCACGGGGGCGGGACTCGGCGAGCAGTACTTC
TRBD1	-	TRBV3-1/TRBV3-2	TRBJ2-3	CASSPGQGTDTQYF	TGTGCCAGCAGCCCTGGACAGGGAACAGATACGCAGTATTTT
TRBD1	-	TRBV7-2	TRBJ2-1	CASSTDRHNEQFF	TGTGCCAGCAGCACGGACAGGCACAATGAGCAGTTCTTC
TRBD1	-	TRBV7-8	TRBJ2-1	CASSQSTGSYNEQFF	TGTGCCAGCAGCCAGTCGACAGGGTCCTACAATGAGCAGTTCTTC
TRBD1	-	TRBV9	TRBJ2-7	CASSVRDRGAYEQYF	TGTGCCAGCAGCGTTAGGGACAGGGGAGCGTACGAGCAGTACTTC
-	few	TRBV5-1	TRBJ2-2	CASSLSLRTDNTGELFF	TGCGCCAGCAGCTTGTCGCTTCGGACAGACAACACCGGGGAGCTGTTTTTT
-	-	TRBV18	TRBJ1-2	CASSPGPGLYGYTF	TGTGCCAGCTCACCGGGGCCGGGCCTCTATGGCTACACCTTC
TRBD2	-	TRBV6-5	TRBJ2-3	CASSPSGRTDTQYF	TGTGCCAGCAGTCCTAGCGGGAGGACAGATACGCAGTATTTT
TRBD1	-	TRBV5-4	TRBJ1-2	CASSLDRVNYGYTF	TGTGCCAGCAGCCTGGACAGGGTTAACTATGGCTACACCTTC
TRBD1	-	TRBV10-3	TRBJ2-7	CAITRDRTYEQYF	TGTGCCATCACCCGGGACAGAACCTACGAGCAGTACTTC
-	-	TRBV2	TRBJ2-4	CASSAEGRAKNIQYF	TGTGCCAGCAGTGCGGAGGGTCGGGCCAAAAACATTCAGTACTTC
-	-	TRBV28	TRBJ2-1	CASFYSSNNEQFF	TGTGCCAGCTTTTACTCTAGCAACAATGAGCAGTTCTTC
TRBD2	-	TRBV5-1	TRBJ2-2	CASSIRTSDPGELFF	TGCGCCAGCAGCATTCGGACTAGCGACCCCGGGGAGCTGTTTTTT
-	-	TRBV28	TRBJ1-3	CASSPSFLGNTIYF	TGTGCCAGCAGTCCCTCGTTCCTCGGAAACACCATATATTTT
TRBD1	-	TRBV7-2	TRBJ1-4	CASSLGQGGEKLFF	TGTGCCAGCAGCTTAGGGCAGGGGGGCGAAAAACTGTTTTTT
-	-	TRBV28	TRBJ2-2	CAHGGADTGELFF	TGTGCGCACGGCGGGGCGGACACCGGGGAGCTGTTTTTT